The clone carrying this T cell receptor beta chain occurred many times. As yet, its antigen is unknown. The read ends 3 residues shy of where the CDR3 ends; the end is completed using the germline J gene. This CDR3 spans 15 amino acids. V was cut by 5 bases and J by 4 bases, with 16 bases left in between. Germline V CDR1 and CDR2: SGHTA, FQGNSA. Heparinized whole blood, roughly 4.5 to 9 ml, came from each donor. This sample was included in a study of T cell clonality in common variable immunodeficiency. The repertoire was sequenced with immunoSEQ multiplex PCR; TCRdb's copy has only in-frame clones and lacks some. The sample contains approximately 81,000 clones, none of them singletons. General study points: Shared TCRbeta clones were fewer between CVID subjects than controls. Fewer deletions and N-nucleotide insertions were reportedly seen in common variable immunodeficiency TCR beta sequences.

The receptor was isolated from a person between 18 and 75 years old in good health. The chain has TRBV7-2 and TRBJ2-3; tentative D call: TRBD1 (6 bases). Sample: peripheral blood mononuclear cells. The CDR3 region is CASSASGVPPDTQYF. CDR3 bases read: TGTGCCAGCAGCGCGTCAGGGGTCCCCCCAGATACG.